These T cell receptor beta chains were read from a single sample in a study of regulatory T cells in long-lasting Graves disease. TCRdb used MiXCR to reprocess the multiplex PCR reads, holding one entry per CDR3 protein. The table shows 530,000 or so distinct CDR3 sequences, with roughly 14% occurring only once. A further study also used this sample, focusing on T cells in Graves' hyperthyroidism and ophthalmopathy.

This specimen consisted of peripheral blood mononuclear cells (PBMCs), obtained at new diagnosis, from a patient treated with antithyroid drugs. The source is a man aged 30-40 years with Graves disease. CDR3s include the opening cysteine and the closing phenylalanine or tryptophan. Clone size is stated in some rows and not others, as once, few, many or a class when expanded.

v_call	j_call	clone_size	cdr3_aa
TRBV12-3/TRBV12-4	TRBJ2-7	many	CASSLGGTAFSYEQYF
TRBV20-1	TRBJ2-7	many	CSARREGTGTVEQYF
TRBV6-1	TRBJ2-5	many	CASSRFRGKGETQYF
TRBV7-8	TRBJ2-2	many	CASSARLTRNTGELFF
TRBV4-1	TRBJ2-1	.	CASSHPRGRASPTNEQFF
TRBV12-3/TRBV12-4	TRBJ2-3	many	CASSLRAGVFTDTQYF
TRBV2	TRBJ2-2	many	CASTSPRGGNTGELFF
TRBV7-9	TRBJ1-1	many	CASSLEMDTEAFF
TRBV27	TRBJ2-7	many	CASSLSATAFEQYF
TRBV7-2	TRBJ2-3	many	CASSSNPLDTQYF
TRBV5-1	TRBJ1-1	many	CASRGQGQFGQPNTEAFF
TRBV7-9	TRBJ1-1	many	CASSLRDRKILTEAFF
TRBV7-2	TRBJ2-7	many	CASSSRTGYEQYF
TRBV30	TRBJ2-7	.	CAWIGAGGYYEQYF
TRBV18	TRBJ2-7	.	CASSPVELSYEQYF
TRBV7-9	TRBJ2-7	many	CASSGGPREQYF
TRBV12-3/TRBV12-4	TRBJ2-7	many	CASSLLGGGEQYF